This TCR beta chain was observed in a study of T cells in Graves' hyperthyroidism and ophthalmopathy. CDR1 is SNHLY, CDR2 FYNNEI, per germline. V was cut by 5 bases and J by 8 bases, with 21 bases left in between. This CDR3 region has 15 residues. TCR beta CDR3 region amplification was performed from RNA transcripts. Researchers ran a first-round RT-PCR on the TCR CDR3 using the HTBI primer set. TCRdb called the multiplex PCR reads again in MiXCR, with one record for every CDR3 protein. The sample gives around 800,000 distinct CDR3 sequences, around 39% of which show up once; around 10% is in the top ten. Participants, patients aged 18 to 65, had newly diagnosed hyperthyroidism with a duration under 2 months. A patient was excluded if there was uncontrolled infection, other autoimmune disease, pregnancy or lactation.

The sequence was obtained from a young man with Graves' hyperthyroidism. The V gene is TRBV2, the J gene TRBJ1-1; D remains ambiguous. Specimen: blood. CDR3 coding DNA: TGTGCCAGCAGTCCCCCCCGGGAACATGCCGCAGAAGCTTTCTTT. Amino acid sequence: CASSPPREHAAEAFF.